This T cell receptor (beta chain) was sequenced during a study of cytomegalovirus exposure and HLA in healthy donors. Findings and caveats of the study: Follow-up analysis seemed to connect common viral pathogens with several of the most significant clusters identified. Cytomegalovirus-associated status was assigned to approximately 160 TCR beta chains.

In regard to this clone: Its antigen is not identified.

V lost 0 bases, J lost 9 bases, and 15 bases lay in between. This CDR3 region has 15 residues. Germline lookup yields CDR1 KGHSH and CDR2 LQKENI. PCR was performed using 60 Vbeta and 13 Jbeta primers. TCRdb's copy holds only in-frame clones and misses some; the assay was immunoSEQ multiplex PCR. The data hold about 90,000 clones, with roughly 70% observed a single time. The sequenced sample consisted of PBMCs. The V gene is TRBV18, the J gene TRBJ2-1; D not certain. The sequence was obtained from a woman in her 50s in good health and CMV-seropositive. The CDR3 spells CASSPPETRRVEQFF. The CDR3 DNA follows: TGTGCCAGCTCACCACCGGAGACGAGACGGGTTGAGCAGTTCTTC.